This record concerns one TCR beta chain sequence. Its antigen remains undetermined. Base qualities are not recorded, but no much larger clone differs from it by a single base. This entry comes from a study of T-cell memory formation after mild COVID-19 (dated by TCRdb to the early 2020s). In the study overall: TCR sequence clusters from the two donors were found to be largely donor specific. T-cell clones expanding and contracting after mild COVID-19 in a couple of donors were tracked by longitudinal TCRalpha and TCRbeta repertoire sequencing. The cohort was made up of two young adult volunteers, one female and one male, who were previously healthy. Overall study outcomes, separate from this receptor: Clones contracting from day 15 to 85 had balanced CD4/CD8 phenotypes, while a second wave expanding from day 15 to 37 was biased towards CD4+. Only two mild cases were covered by the study, and larger cohorts that include severe cases with pre-infection samples were considered necessary. Contracting CD4+ clones appeared mostly in the CM and EM memory subsets, whereas CD8+ clones were enriched in EMRA. Whether the second-wave clones peaking on day 37 were SARS-CoV-2 specific was not confirmed. Some responding clones were found in pre-infection memory, which suggests that pre-existing cross-reactive memory T cells took part in the SARS-CoV-2 response.

PBMCs were isolated by Ficoll-Paque density gradient centrifugation. The sequencing machine was an Illumina NovaSeq 6000. cDNA libraries for TCRalpha and TCRbeta were prepared by 5'RACE using constant-segment primers, with sample barcodes and unique molecular identifiers added. RNA was extracted from every sample with Trizol reagent. The libraries were amplified in two PCR steps, and the second step added a second sample barcode and Illumina TruSeq adapters. Libraries were sequenced on an Illumina NovaSeq with 2 x 150 bp paired-end reads. The authors' pipeline ran thus. With migec v1.2.7, reads were demultiplexed and then collapsed into UMI-guided consensus sequences. Using mixcr v2.1.11, the UMI consensuses were aligned to TRA and TRB V and J templates and assembled into clonotypes. Expanded or contracted clonotypes were those called significant by both edgeR and NoisET, with noise models trained on biological replicates. For edgeR calls, a false discovery rate-adjusted p below 0.01 and a log2 fold-change threshold of 1 were applied. As an exploratory analysis of dynamics, PCA with hierarchical clustering was applied to max-normalized trajectories of the 1000 most abundant clonotypes. The CD4 or CD8 phenotype of responding clones was assigned using the separately sequenced CD4+ and CD8+ repertoires. TCRdb reworked the public reads: Q25 trimming with fastp, MiXCR clone assembly, productive beta chains retained. CDR3 protein duplicates are merged, each entry listing the most common genes and DNA. The V and J calls were determined by TCRdb, not by the authors. This sample has more than 250,000 distinct CDR3 sequences in its table, and 16% of those were observed once. Around 23% of the sample is taken by the ten largest.

This TCR was sampled from a man aged 18 to 30 who had mild COVID-19 (a few samples of this study predate the infection). The sample titles of this study are shuffled in the database, so cell type and time point are left out; the donor was told from shared clones. Sequencing input: PBMCs or a T cell subset sorted from them (not recorded which).

The CDR3 has the sequence CSATPVDRGLPQHF. The nucleotides read TGCAGTGCTACCCCGGTGGACAGGGGTTTGCCCCAGCATTTT. The chain uses TRBV20-1 and TRBJ1-5; 9 middle bases align to TRBD1. Including the terminal cysteine and phenylalanine, the CDR3 comprises 14 residues. CDR3 DNA is the only sequence kept; it has 42 bases, read in frame from the first base. V ends up 4 bases short and J 9 bases short, with an unmatched junction base count of 10. Via the germline V gene (reference sequence), CDR1 is DFQATT and CDR2 SNEGSKA.